Shown below are 14 T cell receptor beta chains from a single sample sequenced in a study of technical replicates of blood from a handful of donors. Sequencing was performed with immunoSEQ multiplex PCR; in TCRdb, only in-frame clones are kept and a portion is missing. Of more than 90,000 clones listed, 95% are singletons. Sequenced input: T cells isolated from PBMCs. The receptors shown here come from a human donor in good health.

The chain is built from TRBV7-6 and TRBJ1-1; D uncertain. The CDR3 extends over 14 amino acids. Trimming took off 5 bases at V and 2 bases at J, with 12 bases between the two ends. Germline CDR1 and CDR2: SGHVS and FNYEAQ. The CDR3 coding sequence is TGTGCCAGCAGCCCTACTTTAGTTAACACTGAAGCTTTCTTT. The encoded protein is CASSPTLVNTEAFF.

V usage is TRBV2 and J usage is TRBJ1-2, with TRBD1 matching over 11 bases. V trimming: 6 bases; J trimming: 5 bases; junction bases outside the gene matches: 11. CDR3 size: 16 residues. Germline assignment: CDR1 SNHLY and CDR2 FYNNEI. This CDR3 reads CASSETGQGATYGYTF. The CDR3 DNA is TGTGCCAGCAGCGAAACCGGACAGGGGGCGACTTATGGCTACACCTTC.

The chain links TRBV15 to TRBJ1-2; D unclear. Germline V gene data show CDR1 as LNHNV and CDR2 as YYDKDF (reference sequence). Trimming shortened V by 3 bases and J by 4 bases, and 12 bases separated the two germline ends. The CDR3 contains 14 residues. This CDR3 is CATSSPPGVYGYTF. In DNA form, the CDR3 reads TGTGCCACCAGCAGCCCCCCCGGGGTCTATGGCTACACCTTC.

The chain carries TRBV19 and TRBJ2-2, with 8 bases aligning to TRBD2. Losses at the gene ends were 4 bases for V and 5 bases for J; bases not matched to a gene: 12. This CDR3 comprises 17 residues. CDR1 and CDR2 from the germline V gene are LNHDA and SQIVND (reference sequence). The chain's CDR3 is CASSNSGTLIYTGELFF. The CDR3 bases are TGTGCCAGTAGTAATAGCGGGACTCTAATCTATACCGGGGAGCTGTTTTTT.

The table lists this clone with a few counts. The V gene is TRBV5-5, the J gene TRBJ2-5, with 9 bases lining up with TRBD1. V lost 4 bases and J lost 3; bases outside the gene matches: 7. The CDR3 runs to 15 residues. Germline loops: CDR1 SGHKS, CDR2 YYEKEE (reference sequence). CDR3 nucleotide sequence: TGTGCCAGCAGCCCCTGGGGACAGGGAAAAGAGACCCAGTACTTC. It encodes CASSPWGQGKETQYF.

The CDR3 bases are TGTGCCAGTAGTATCGGGACATTGAACACTGAAGCTTTCTTT. Amino acids: CASSIGTLNTEAFF. V usage is TRBV19 and J usage is TRBJ1-1, with a weak D call TRBD1 (6 bases). This CDR3 region has 14 residues. CDR1 and CDR2 (germline): LNHDA, SQIVND (reference sequence). V lost 3 bases, J lost 0 bases, and 8 bases lay in between.

This clone has a single count. This sequence joins TRBV29-1 and TRBJ1-1, with 7 bases lining up with TRBD1. Germline V gene sequence: CDR1 SQVTM, CDR2 ANQGSEA. CDR3 length: 13 amino acids. Trimming removed 7 bases from V and 0 bases from J; junction bases left unmatched: 5. The CDR3, as DNA: TGCAGCGGCAGACAGGGCCTGAACACTGAAGCTTTCTTT. Protein product: CSGRQGLNTEAFF.

The rearrangement uses TRBV13 and TRBJ1-2; D remains ambiguous. The CDR3 runs 13 residues. Trimming shortened V by 5 bases and J by 4 bases, and 11 bases separated the two germline ends. Germline V lookup: CDR1 PRHDT, CDR2 FYEKMQ (reference sequence). The DNA of the CDR3 is TGTGCCAGCAGCGACTTGGAAACCTATGGCTACACCTTC. Protein: CASSDLETYGYTF.

The chain employs TRBV2 and TRBJ1-1; D is unclear. Trimming left V 1 base short and J 10 bases short, with 10 bases between. Germline V lookup: CDR1 SNHLY, CDR2 FYNNEI. The CDR3 spans 12 residues. CDR3 in DNA: TGTGCCAGCAGTGAAGGGAGCCGCGGAGCTTTCTTT. Translation gives CASSEGSRGAFF.

The chain recombines TRBV6-5 with TRBJ1-1; no clear D. This CDR3 spans 14 amino acids. Germline lookup yields CDR1 MNHEY and CDR2 SVGAGI. Between the trimmed V and J ends, which lost 2 bases and 4 bases, there was a span of 11 bases. The chain's CDR3 is CASSYAEGGTEAFF. In nucleotides, the CDR3 is TGTGCCAGCAGTTACGCGGAGGGAGGCACTGAAGCTTTCTTT.

The chain carries TRBV29-1 and TRBJ1-5; D may be TRBD1 (5 bases). Per germline, CDR1 SQVTM and CDR2 ANQGSEA. The V end was cut by 3 bases, the J end by 4 bases, with 13 bases between. CDR3 length equals 14 residues. CDR3 DNA: TGCAGCGTTGACCTGGGGAGGGGAAATCAGCCCCAGCATTTT. Translated, it gives CSVDLGRGNQPQHF.

The chain recombines TRBV9 with TRBJ2-2; 9 nucleotides agree with TRBD2. Germline V gene data show CDR1 as SGDLS and CDR2 as YYNGEE. After removal of 2 bases from V and 0 bases from J, the junction contained 11 bases not matched to a gene. The CDR3 is 19 amino acids. The CDR3 region has the DNA TGTGCCAGCAGCGTTCCAGCGGGGGGTGGGCAAACGAACACCGGGGAGCTGTTTTTT. It yields the protein CASSVPAGGGQTNTGELFF.

The rearrangement links TRBV7-8 to TRBJ1-1, with unresolved D. CDR1 and CDR2 (germline): SGHVS, FQNEAQ. V lost 5 bases to trimming and J lost 5 bases, with 18 bases between them. The CDR3 sequence is 15 residues long. CDR3 in DNA: TGTGCCAGCAGCACACGACACCTCAGAGAGACTGAAGCTTTCTTT. It is translated as CASSTRHLRETEAFF.

The chain combines TRBV25-1 with TRBJ2-3, with D possibly being TRBD1 (6 bases). The germline V gene encodes CDR1 MGHDK and CDR2 SYGVNS. Trimming pared 6 bases from V and 2 bases from J, leaving 9 bases between. The CDR3 contains 13 residues. CDR3 DNA sequence: TGTGCCAGCAGGGACAGCCTCACAGATACGCAGTATTTT. Translated: CASRDSLTDTQYF.